This T cell receptor (beta chain) came from a study of T cells in localized non-small cell lung cancer. Worth noting for this clone: Its target is not known.

General observations from the study: The highest T cell clonality was in uninvolved adjacent lung, above tumor. There were a median around 53 of the top 100 tumor clones appearing in adjacent lung.

Clones were sequenced by immunoSEQ multiplex PCR, and TCRdb holds only the in-frame ones, with some missing. Here the sample spans around 43,000 clones, around nine tenths being singletons. The sequence came from a man aged 18 to 50 with stage I lung adenocarcinoma. The material sequenced was peripheral blood, taken before any cancer treatment.

The CDR3 DNA reads as TGTGCCAGTAGTATTATCCCGGGACAGGGGCACTACGAGCAGTACTTC. Its protein product is CASSIIPGQGHYEQYF. The genes are TRBV19 and TRBJ2-7, with 10 bases matching TRBD1. From germline, CDR1 is LNHDA and CDR2 SQIVND (reference sequence). The CDR3 loop spans 16 amino acids. V lost 3 bases, J lost 3 bases, and 8 bases stayed unmatched.